This T cell receptor (beta chain) was sequenced during a study of blood T cell repertoires in COVID-19. In the study overall: Material from acute and convalescent COVID-19 was sourced from the United States, Italy and Spain. T cells, B-cell-depleted T cells, or PBMCs provided the cDNA or gDNA that served as material.

V shed 0 bases and J shed 9 bases, with 12 bases lying between them. The CDR3 spans 14 residues. Germline-derived CDR1 and CDR2 are MNHNS and SASEGT. Assay used: immunoSEQ multiplex PCR; TCRdb lists only in-frame clones, some missing. The repertoire holds about 250,000 clones, with around 90% as singletons. The sample consisted of peripheral blood. The rearrangement links TRBV6-1 to TRBJ2-1, with D possibly matching TRBD2 (6 bases). This TCR derives from a woman aged 40 to 55 who had recovered from COVID-19. CDR3 DNA sequence: TGTGCCAGCAGTGAAGCGGGGCGGGGCGGTGAGCAGTTCTTC. Protein product: CASSEAGRGGEQFF.